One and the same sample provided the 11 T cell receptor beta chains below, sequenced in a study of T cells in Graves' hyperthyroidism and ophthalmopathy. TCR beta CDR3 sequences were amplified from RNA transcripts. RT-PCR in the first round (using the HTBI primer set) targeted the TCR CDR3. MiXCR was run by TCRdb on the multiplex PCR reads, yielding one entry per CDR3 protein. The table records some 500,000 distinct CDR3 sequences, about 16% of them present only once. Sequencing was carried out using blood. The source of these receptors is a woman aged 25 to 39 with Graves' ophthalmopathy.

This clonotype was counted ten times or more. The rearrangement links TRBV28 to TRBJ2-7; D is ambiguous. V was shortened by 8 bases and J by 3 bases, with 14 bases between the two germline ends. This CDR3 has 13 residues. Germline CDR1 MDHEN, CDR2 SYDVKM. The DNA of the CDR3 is TGTGCCAGCTCGACGCCAGGCCGCTACGAGCAGTACTTC. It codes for CASSTPGRYEQYF.

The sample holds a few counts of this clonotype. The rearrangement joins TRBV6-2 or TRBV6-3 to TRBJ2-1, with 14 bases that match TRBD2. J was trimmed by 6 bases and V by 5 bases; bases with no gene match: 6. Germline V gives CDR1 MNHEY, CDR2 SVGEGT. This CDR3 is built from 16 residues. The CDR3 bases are TGTGCCAGCAGTCCTCTGACTAGCGGGAGGGCCAATGAGCAGTTCTTC. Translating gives CASSPLTSGRANEQFF.

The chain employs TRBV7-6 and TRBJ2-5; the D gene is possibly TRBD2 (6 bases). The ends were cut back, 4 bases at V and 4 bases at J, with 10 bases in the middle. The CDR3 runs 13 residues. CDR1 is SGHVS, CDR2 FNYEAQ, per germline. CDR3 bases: TGTGCCAGCAGCTCCCAAGCGGGAGAGACCCAGTACTTC. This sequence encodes CASSSQAGETQYF.

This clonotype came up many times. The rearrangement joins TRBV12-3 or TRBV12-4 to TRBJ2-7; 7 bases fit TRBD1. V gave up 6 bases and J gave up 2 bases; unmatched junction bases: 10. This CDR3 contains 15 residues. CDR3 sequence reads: CASRGAGTDTYEQYF. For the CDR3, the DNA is TGTGCCAGCAGAGGGGCCGGGACAGATACCTACGAGCAGTACTTC.

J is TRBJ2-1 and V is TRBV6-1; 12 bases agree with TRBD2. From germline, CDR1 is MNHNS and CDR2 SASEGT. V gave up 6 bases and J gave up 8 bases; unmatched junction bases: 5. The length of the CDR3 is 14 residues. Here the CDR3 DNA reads TGTGCCAGCAGACTAGCGGGAGGAAAATATGAGCAGTTCTTC. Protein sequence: CASRLAGGKYEQFF.

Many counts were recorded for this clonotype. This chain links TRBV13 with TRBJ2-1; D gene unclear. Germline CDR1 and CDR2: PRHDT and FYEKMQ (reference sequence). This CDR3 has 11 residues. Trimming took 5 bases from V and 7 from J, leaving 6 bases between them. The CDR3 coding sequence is TGTGCCAGCAGCGGGATAAATGAGCAGTTCTTC. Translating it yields CASSGINEQFF. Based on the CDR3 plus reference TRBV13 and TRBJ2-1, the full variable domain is AAGVIQSPRHLIKEKRETATLKCYPIPRHDTVYWYQQGPGQDPQFLISFYEKMQSDKGSIPDRFSAQQFSDYHSELNMSSLELGDSALYFCASSGINEQFFGPGTRLTVL.

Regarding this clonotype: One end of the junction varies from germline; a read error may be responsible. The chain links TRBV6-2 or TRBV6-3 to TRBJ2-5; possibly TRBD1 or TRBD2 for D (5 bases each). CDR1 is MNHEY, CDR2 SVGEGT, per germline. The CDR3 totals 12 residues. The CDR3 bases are TGTGCCAGCAGTCCGGTCGGGACCGCACTTCACTTC. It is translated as CASSPVGTALHF.

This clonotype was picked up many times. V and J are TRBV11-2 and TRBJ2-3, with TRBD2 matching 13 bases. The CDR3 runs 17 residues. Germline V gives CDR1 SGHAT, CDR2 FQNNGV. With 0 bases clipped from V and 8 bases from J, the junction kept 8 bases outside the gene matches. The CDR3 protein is CASSLERTSGRSFTQYF. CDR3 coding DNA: TGTGCCAGCAGCTTAGAGAGGACTAGCGGGAGATCCTTTACGCAGTATTTT.

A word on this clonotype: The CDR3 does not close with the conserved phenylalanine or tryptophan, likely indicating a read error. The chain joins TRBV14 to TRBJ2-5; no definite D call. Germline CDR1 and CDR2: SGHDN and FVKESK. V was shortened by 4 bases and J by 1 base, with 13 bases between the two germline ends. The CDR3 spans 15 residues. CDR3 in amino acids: CASSPIAPGQETQYL. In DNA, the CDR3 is TGTGCCAGCAGCCCGATAGCCCCCGGCCAAGAGACCCAGTACCTC.

CDR3 loop: CASIRPDRVAGELFF. For the CDR3, the DNA is TGTGCCAGTATTCGTCCAGACAGGGTGGCCGGGGAGCTGTTTTTT. The rearrangement joins TRBV19 to TRBJ2-2; 7 positions agree with TRBD1. The CDR3 extends over 15 amino acids. Germline CDR1 reads LNHDA; CDR2 reads SQIVND (reference sequence). Trimming at V came to 7 bases and at J to 6 bases, leaving 11 bases not matched to a gene.

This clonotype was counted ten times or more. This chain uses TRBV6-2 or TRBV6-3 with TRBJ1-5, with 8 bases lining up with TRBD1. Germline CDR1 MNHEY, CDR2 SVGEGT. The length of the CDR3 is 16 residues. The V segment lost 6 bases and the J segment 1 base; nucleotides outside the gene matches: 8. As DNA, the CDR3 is TGTGCCAGCAGCTCTACAGGGGGGGGAAGCAATCAGCCCCAGCATTTT. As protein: CASSSTGGGSNQPQHF.